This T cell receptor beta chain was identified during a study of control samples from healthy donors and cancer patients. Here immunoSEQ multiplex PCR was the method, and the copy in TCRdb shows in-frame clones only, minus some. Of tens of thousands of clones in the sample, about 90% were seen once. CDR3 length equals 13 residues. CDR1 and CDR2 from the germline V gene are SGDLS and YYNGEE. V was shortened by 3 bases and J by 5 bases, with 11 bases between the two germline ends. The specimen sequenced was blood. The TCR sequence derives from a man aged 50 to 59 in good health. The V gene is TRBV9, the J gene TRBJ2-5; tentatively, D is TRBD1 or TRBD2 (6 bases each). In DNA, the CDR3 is TGTGCCAGCAGCGAGGGGGGCGCTGAGACCCAGTACTTC. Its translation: CASSEGGAETQYF.